A single sample is the source of the 6 T cell receptor beta chains below, sequenced in a study of tumor-infiltrating lymphocytes in oesophageal squamous cell carcinoma. MiXCR was run by TCRdb on the PCR reads, yielding one entry per CDR3 protein. The sample lists roughly 15,000 distinct CDR3 sequences; about 50% were seen once. Material: esophageal tumor tissue. The source is a male donor with esophageal squamous cell carcinoma.

This clonotype has a single count. V is TRBV7-8 and J is TRBJ2-3; D possibly corresponds to TRBD1 (5 bases). Germline V gene sequence: CDR1 SGHVS, CDR2 FQNEAQ. The CDR3 is 14 residues long. V lost 5 bases and J lost 6, with 15 bases in between. The chain's CDR3 is CASSPRPSGDTQYF. CDR3 sequence (DNA): TGTGCCAGCAGCCCCCGACCGTCAGGGGATACGCAGTATTTT.

By frequency in the sample, this clonotype is medium-sized (0.01 to 0.1%). The V and J genes are TRBV6-1 and TRBJ1-2, with 8 positions matching TRBD1. The germline gives CDR1 MNHNS, CDR2 SASEGT. After removal of 4 bases from V and 5 bases from J, the junction contained 6 bases not matched to a gene. The CDR3 has 14 amino acids. CDR3 DNA sequence: TGTGCCAGCAGTGCACAGGGGGGAAAGTATGGCTACACCTTC. Translating it yields CASSAQGGKYGYTF.

This clonotype appeared many times. Since no conserved phenylalanine or tryptophan closes the CDR3, a read error is the likely cause. It is unclear where the CDR3 begins or ends on the DNA, so no DNA is shown, and the CDR3 is as TCRdb lists it. This chain uses TRBV11-2 with TRBJ2-4; the table calls TRBD2, which could not be checked here. CDR1 and CDR2 (germline): SGHAT, FQNNGV. The CDR3 spans 9 residues, counting both ends. CDR3 region: CASSYGAAG.

Worth noting for this clonotype: A much larger clonotype is one base distant, so this may be a read error. The chain links TRBV4-1 to TRBJ1-6; D is unclear. Trimming removed 4 bases from V and 8 bases from J, with 12 bases in between. This CDR3 has 14 amino acids. Germline values: CDR1 MGHRA, CDR2 YSYEKL. This CDR3 reads CASSPSQDDSPLHF. The DNA for the CDR3 is TGCGCCAGCAGCCCATCCCAGGATGATTCACCCCTCCACTTT.

This clonotype was seen ten or more times. J is TRBJ1-2 and V is TRBV12-3 or TRBV12-4, with 8 bases fitting TRBD1. The CDR3 has 15 amino acids. J gave up 0 bases and V 6 bases, and 6 bases lay outside the gene matches. In DNA form, the CDR3 reads TGTGCCAGCAGGGGATACAGGGGGTCTAACTATGGCTACACCTTC. Translation gives CASRGYRGSNYGYTF.

This clonotype was seen at least ten times. The CDR3 nucleotides read TGTGCCAGCAGTGAAGAGGGGGGCGGGAGCACTGAAGCTTTCTTT. Translating it yields CASSEEGGGSTEAFF. This chain uses TRBV6-1 with TRBJ1-1, with D perhaps matching TRBD1 (6 bases). With 1 base removed from V and 4 bases from J, the gap between germline ends came to 13 bases. The CDR3 extends over 15 amino acids. Germline-derived CDR1 and CDR2 are MNHNS and SASEGT.